The 4 T cell receptor beta chains below were found in one sample sequenced in a study of OX40 agonist ivuxolimab in advanced cancers. TCRdb keeps only in-frame clones here, not all; method: immunoSEQ multiplex PCR. The table includes 65,000 to 90,000 clones, 70% to 90% detected once. The sequencing used CD4+ or CD8+ T cells sorted from blood, collected in a trial of the OX40 agonist ivuxolimab. These TCRs come from an adult with an advanced solid tumor such as melanoma, head and neck, liver or kidney cancer.

This clone was recorded once. The rearrangement uses TRBV29-1 and TRBJ2-3, with D perhaps matching TRBD1 (5 bases). Trimming took off 4 bases at V and 5 bases at J, with 19 bases between the two ends. Looked up from germline, CDR1 is SQVTM and CDR2 is ANQGSEA. The CDR3 is 15 residues long. CDR3 sequence reads: CSVARSHPGQDTQYF. Here the CDR3 DNA reads TGCAGCGTTGCCCGATCCCACCCAGGACAAGATACGCAGTATTTT.

The rearrangement joins TRBV5-1 to TRBJ2-7, with 13 positions matching TRBD2. With V trimmed by 4 bases and J by 4 bases, 8 bases remained unmatched. The CDR3 totals 16 residues. Germline V gene sequence: CDR1 SGHRS, CDR2 YFSETQ. CDR3 sequence: CASSLGTSGNGYEQYF. CDR3 nucleotide sequence: TGCGCCAGCAGCCTAGGGACTAGCGGGAATGGGTACGAGCAGTACTTC.

CDR3 sequence reads: CASSSARSGVSSTEAFF. The CDR3 nucleotides read TGTGCCAGCAGTTCGGCCCGATCAGGAGTCTCAAGCACTGAAGCTTTCTTT. V is TRBV28 and J is TRBJ1-1; no reliable D call. Trimming removed 4 bases from V and 4 bases from J, with 22 bases in between. This CDR3 is built from 17 residues. Germline V gene lookup returns CDR1 MDHEN and CDR2 SYDVKM.

The genes are TRBV19 and TRBJ2-3, with D possibly being TRBD1 (6 bases). The germline CDR1 and CDR2 sequences are LNHDA and SQIVND (reference sequence). The CDR3 length is 15 residues. The V end was cut by 2 bases, the J end by 0 bases, with 9 bases between. The CDR3 sequence is CASSIQGPSTDTQYF. The DNA of the CDR3 is TGTGCCAGTAGTATACAGGGGCCGAGCACAGATACGCAGTATTTT. Combining the CDR3 with reference TRBV19 and TRBJ2-3 gives the whole variable domain DGGITQSPKYLFRKEGQNVTLSCEQNLNHDAMYWYRQDPGQGLRLIYYSQIVNDFQKGDIAEGYSVSREKKESFPLTVTSAQKNPTAFYLCASSIQGPSTDTQYFGPGTRLTVL.